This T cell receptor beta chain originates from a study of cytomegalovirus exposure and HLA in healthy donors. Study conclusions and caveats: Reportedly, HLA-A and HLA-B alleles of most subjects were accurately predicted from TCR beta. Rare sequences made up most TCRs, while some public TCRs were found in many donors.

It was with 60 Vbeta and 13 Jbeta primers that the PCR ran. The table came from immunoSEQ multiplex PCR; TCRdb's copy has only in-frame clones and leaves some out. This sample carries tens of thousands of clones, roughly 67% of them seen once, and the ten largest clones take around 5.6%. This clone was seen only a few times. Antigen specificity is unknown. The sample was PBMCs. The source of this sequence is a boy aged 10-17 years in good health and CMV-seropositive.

In DNA form, the CDR3 reads TGCGCCAGCAGCTTTGGACAGGGGTTCGAGCAGTACTTC. Its translation is CASSFGQGFEQYF. The V gene is TRBV5-1, the J gene TRBJ2-7, with 9 bases matching TRBD1. Looked up from germline, CDR1 is SGHRS and CDR2 is YFSETQ. The length of the CDR3 is 13 residues. V was clipped by 2 bases and J by 6 bases; unmatched bases: 3.